Below are 3 T cell receptor beta chains sequenced from a single sample in a study of T-cell reconstitution after alpha-beta-depleted transplantation in children (dated by TCRdb to about 2016). Libraries came from PCR. This sample was sequenced with an Illumina HiSeq 2500. Molecular barcoding was employed in the preparation of TCR libraries, with unique molecular identifiers being used to normalize TCRbeta repertoire quantification. The raw public data were reprocessed by TCRdb itself: fastp quality trimming at Q25, MiXCR clonotype calling, in-frame beta chains only. Rows with a matching CDR3 protein are joined into one entry that keeps the most common DNA and genes. Within this sample are about 580,000 distinct CDR3 sequences, with roughly 23% of them counted one time only. Of the sample, roughly 15% is held by the ten largest clones. This specimen's treatment or condition label, per the study, means: allogeneic hematopoietic cell transplantation with graft depleted of TCRalphabeta T cells and CD19 B cells.

Sequenced here: PBMCs, mostly from graft donor cells, sampled 360 days after TCRalphabeta/CD19-depleted stem cell transplant. These receptors came from a boy in the first two years of life who had a stem cell transplant for acute myeloid leukemia, so the T cells may come from the graft donor.

This chain connects TRBV7-9 to TRBJ2-1; D is uncertain. The CDR3 sequence is 12 residues long. The germline gives CDR1 SEHNR, CDR2 FQNEAQ (reference sequence). The V end was cut by 6 bases, the J end by 4 bases, with 7 bases between. CDR3 region: CASRAGYNEQFF. In DNA, the CDR3 is TGTGCCAGCAGGGCCGGTTACAATGAGCAGTTCTTC.

This chain connects TRBV27 to TRBJ2-3, with 8 bases matching TRBD2. The ends lost 3 bases at V and 0 bases at J; junction bases unmatched: 11. There are 18 residues in the CDR3. Germline CDR1 MNHEY, CDR2 SMNVEV (reference sequence). In nucleotides, the CDR3 is TGTGCCAGCAGTTTTCACCCAACACTAGCGGATAGCACAGATACGCAGTATTTT. It specifies CASSFHPTLADSTDTQYF.

This clonotype was detected ten times or more. V gene TRBV12-3 or TRBV12-4 combines with J gene TRBJ2-5, with 9 bases aligning to TRBD2. The CDR3 length is 15 residues. The V and J ends lost 6 bases and 1 base, in that order; junction bases with no gene match: 6. CDR3 loop: CASRERGATQETQYF. CDR3 nucleotide sequence: TGTGCCAGCAGGGAGCGGGGGGCCACCCAAGAGACCCAGTACTTC.